This T cell receptor beta chain was documented in a study of cytotoxic CD8 clonotypes in ibrutinib-treated CLL. On the study more broadly: Partial responders around 24, complete 2; about twelve progressed and around 15 stayed in remission by median about 5.5 years.

The sample holds a few counts of this clone. The data were produced by immunoSEQ multiplex PCR, yet TCRdb's version contains in-frame clones alone and is incomplete. This table holds some 130,000 clones, 84% found once. This TCR was recovered from a human donor with chronic lymphocytic leukemia. This specimen was PBMCs, taken after 24 months of ibrutinib treatment.

The chain's CDR3 is CATSGSQTSRLADTGELFF. The CDR3 region has the DNA TGTGCCACCAGCGGGAGTCAAACCTCCCGACTAGCGGACACCGGGGAGCTGTTTTTT. The V call is TRBV15, the J call TRBJ2-2; 9 nucleotides line up with TRBD2. The trim removed 5 bases at V and 3 bases at J, leaving 16 bases unmatched. Germline CDR1 and CDR2: LNHNV and YYDKDF (reference sequence). The CDR3 length is 19 residues.